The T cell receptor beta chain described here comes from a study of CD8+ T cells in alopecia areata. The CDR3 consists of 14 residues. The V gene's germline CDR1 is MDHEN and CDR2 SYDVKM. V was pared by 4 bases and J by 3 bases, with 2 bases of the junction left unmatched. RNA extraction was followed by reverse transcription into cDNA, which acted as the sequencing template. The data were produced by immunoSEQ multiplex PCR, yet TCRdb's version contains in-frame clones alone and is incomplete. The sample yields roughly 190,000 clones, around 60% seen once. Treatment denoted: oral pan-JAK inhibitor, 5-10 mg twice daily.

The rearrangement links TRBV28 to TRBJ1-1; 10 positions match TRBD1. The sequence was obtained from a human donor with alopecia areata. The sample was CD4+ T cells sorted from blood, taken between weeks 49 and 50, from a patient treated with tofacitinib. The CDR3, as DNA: TGTGCCAGCAGTTCGGGACAGGGGTACACTGAAGCTTTCTTT. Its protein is CASSSGQGYTEAFF.